Below, 19 T cell receptor beta chains from the same sample are listed, as sequenced in a study of STAT5B mutations in CD4+ large granular lymphocyte leukemia. This table comes from immunoSEQ multiplex PCR, and its TCRdb copy is limited to in-frame clones, with some not included. The sample includes thousands of clones, over 70% of them seen just once. Sequenced input: PBMCs. These receptors were taken from an older man with CD4+ T-cell large granular lymphocyte leukemia.

The chain joins TRBV5-6 to TRBJ2-7, with 9 nucleotides matching TRBD1. The CDR3 is 15 residues long. Unmatched junction bases numbered 7, after V lost 1 base and J lost 5 bases. Germline V CDR1 and CDR2: SGHDT, YYEEEE. CDR3 loop: CASSLSGTGIHEQYF. Here the CDR3 DNA reads TGTGCCAGCAGCTTGTCCGGGACAGGGATCCACGAGCAGTACTTC.

The chain couples TRBV1 to TRBJ2-7; the tabulated D call, TRBD2, remains unverified against the DNA. TRBV1 counts as a pseudogene. The CDR3 totals 18 residues. DNA for the CDR3: TGCACCAGCAGCCAACCAGGGACTAGCGGGAAATCCTCCTACGAGCAGTACTTC. Translating it yields CTSSQPGTSGKSSYEQYF.

The J gene is TRBJ2-2, the V gene TRBV4-2; no definite D call. The CDR3 spans 14 residues. Looked up from germline, CDR1 is LGHNA and CDR2 is YNFKEQ. V shed 6 bases and J shed 2 bases, with 10 bases lying between them. DNA for the CDR3: TGTGCCAGCAGTCCCCCTGCCAACACCGGGGAGCTGTTTTTT. Encoded protein: CASSPPANTGELFF.

This clone was seen just once. This chain links TRBV10-3 with TRBJ2-7; perhaps TRBD1 as D (5 bases). CDR1 and CDR2 from the germline V gene are ENHRY and SYGVKD. The V gene lost 4 bases and the J gene lost 1 base, with 5 bases spanning the gap. The CDR3 spans 12 residues. CDR3 coding DNA: TGTGCCATCAGTGGACAGTCCTACGAGCAGTACTTC. It specifies CAISGQSYEQYF.

The DNA for the CDR3 is TGCGCCAGCAGCTTACCATTAGCGGGGGGGCAAGAGACCCAGTACTTC. Protein product: CASSLPLAGGQETQYF. This chain connects TRBV5-1 to TRBJ2-5; TRBD2 agrees at 11 bases. Germline V gene data show CDR1 as SGHRS and CDR2 as YFSETQ. Trimming cost V 2 bases and J 2 bases; bases outside gene matches: 5. CDR3 size: 16 residues.

This clone was detected only a few times. The V and J genes are TRBV7-9 and TRBJ2-7; 10 bases line up with TRBD1. The ends lost 2 bases at V and 3 bases at J; junction bases unmatched: 4. Germline CDR1 SEHNR, CDR2 FQNEAQ (reference sequence). This CDR3 is 15 amino acids long. This CDR3 reads CASSLLGQGNYEQYF. The CDR3 bases are TGTGCCAGCAGCTTACTGGGACAGGGGAACTACGAGCAGTACTTC.

This clone was detected only a few times. The CDR3 here is CASLGGSDEKLFF. The CDR3 DNA is TGTGCCAGCCTTGGGGGTTCGGATGAAAAACTGTTTTTT. V gene TRBV18 combines with J gene TRBJ1-4; possible D gene TRBD1, 5 bases. Trimming cost V 8 bases and J 6 bases, with 13 bases left between them. The CDR3 loop spans 13 amino acids. Germline CDR1 is KGHSH and CDR2 is LQKENI.

CDR3 residues: CASSTDRGDYGYTF. The CDR3 DNA is TGTGCCAGCAGTACTGACAGGGGGGACTATGGCTACACCTTC. The chain uses TRBV27 and TRBJ1-2; 9 bases align to TRBD1. The V and J ends lost 5 bases and 3 bases, in that order; junction bases with no gene match: 4. Germline assignment: CDR1 MNHEY and CDR2 SMNVEV (reference sequence). CDR3 length: 14 residues.

This rearrangement joins TRBV30 to TRBJ2-7; 10 nucleotides line up with TRBD1. Germline CDR1 GTSNPN, CDR2 SVGIG (reference sequence). V shed 5 bases, J shed 5 bases, and the junction held 12 bases outside the gene matches. The CDR3 spans 15 residues. The CDR3 loop is CAWRIRGTGANEQYF. CDR3 DNA sequence: TGTGCCTGGCGAATTAGGGGGACAGGGGCCAACGAGCAGTACTTC.

The gene calls are TRBV7-9 and TRBJ2-7, with TRBD1 identical over 9 bases. The germline CDR1 and CDR2 sequences are SEHNR and FQNEAQ (reference sequence). The junction had 5 bases not matched to a gene; V was cut back by 5 bases and J by 3 bases. The CDR3 has 14 amino acids. This CDR3 reads CASSPGQGNYEQYF. CDR3 coding DNA: TGTGCCAGCAGCCCCGGACAGGGGAACTACGAGCAGTACTTC.

The rearrangement uses TRBV9 and TRBJ2-7, with D perhaps being TRBD1 or TRBD2 (5 bases each). The germline gives CDR1 SGDLS, CDR2 YYNGEE. Deletions cut 5 bases from V and 1 base from J, with 13 bases between. This CDR3 is 14 amino acids long. The CDR3 DNA is TGTGCCAGCAGTCCGGGACCGCAATCCTACGAGCAGTACTTC. This sequence encodes CASSPGPQSYEQYF.

The chain combines TRBV4-3 with TRBJ2-3; TRBD2 aligns across 15 bases. The germline CDR1 and CDR2 sequences are LGHNA and YSLEER. V was clipped by 0 bases and J by 5 bases; unmatched bases: 6. This CDR3 has 18 amino acids. In DNA, the CDR3 is TGCGCCAGCAGCCAAGAACGGACTAGCGGGGGGGGTGTAGATACGCAGTATTTT. Translating it yields CASSQERTSGGGVDTQYF.

This sequence joins TRBV7-9 and TRBJ2-1; TRBD2 aligns across 12 bases. V was pared by 5 bases and J by 4 bases, with 9 bases of the junction left unmatched. Germline V gives CDR1 SEHNR, CDR2 FQNEAQ (reference sequence). CDR3 length: 17 amino acids. DNA of the CDR3: TGTGCCAGCAGCGGTCAACTAGGACTAGCGGGGTACAATGAGCAGTTCTTC. This codes for CASSGQLGLAGYNEQFF.

By its share, this clone is medium-sized. The J gene is TRBJ1-1, the V gene TRBV9; tentatively, D is TRBD1 (5 bases). This CDR3 comprises 14 residues. The V end lost 5 bases, the J end lost 0 bases, and 11 bases lay between the germline ends. The germline V gene encodes CDR1 SGDLS and CDR2 YYNGEE. The CDR3 DNA is TGTGCCAGCAGACCCGGGACTATGAACACTGAAGCTTTCTTT. It is translated as CASRPGTMNTEAFF.

This clone was recorded a few times. The CDR3 DNA reads TGTGCCAGCAATCGTGGCCCGAACACCGGGGAGCTGTTTTTT. It translates to CASNRGPNTGELFF. This rearrangement joins TRBV27 to TRBJ2-2; no reliable D call. CDR1 is MNHEY, CDR2 SMNVEV, per germline (reference sequence). CDR3 length: 14 residues. V lost 7 bases to trimming and J lost 0 bases, with 9 bases between them.

The V gene is TRBV4-2, the J gene TRBJ2-2; D is unclear. V dropped 6 bases and J dropped 1 base, with 3 bases sitting between them. Germline V gives CDR1 LGHNA, CDR2 YNFKEQ. The length of the CDR3 is 12 residues. The CDR3 nucleotides read TGTGCCAGCAGGCAGAACACCGGGGAGCTGTTTTTT. Translation gives CASRQNTGELFF.

By its share, this clone is large (0.1 to 1%). The chain recombines TRBV6-5 with TRBJ1-6, with 10 nucleotides matching TRBD1. Germline V gene lookup returns CDR1 MNHEY and CDR2 SVGAGI. The CDR3 has 15 residues. The V gene end was trimmed by 6 bases and the J gene end by 5 bases; junction bases not matched to a gene: 4. CDR3 amino acids: CASSLGTGDNSPLHF. In nucleotides, the CDR3 is TGTGCCAGCAGCCTTGGGACAGGGGATAATTCACCCCTCCACTTT.

The gene calls are TRBV30 and TRBJ2-5; the D gene is possibly TRBD1 (6 bases). The DNA end is more similar to TRBJ2-7, so the J call may be wrong. Germline CDR1 and CDR2: GTSNPN and SVGIG (reference sequence). The CDR3 covers 14 residues. The CDR3: CAWSVQGAYDEQYF. The CDR3 DNA follows: TGTGCCTGGAGTGTACAGGGTGCTTATGACGAGCAGTACTTC.

The V gene is TRBV29-1, the J gene TRBJ1-2; the match to TRBD1 covers 7 bases. There are 14 residues in the CDR3. J was trimmed by 7 bases and V by 7 bases; bases with no gene match: 15. Germline CDR1 reads SQVTM; CDR2 reads ANQGSEA. In DNA form, the CDR3 reads TGCAGCGCCTCACCCGGGACAGTTCGCGGTGGCTACACCTTC. Encoded protein: CSASPGTVRGGYTF.